The 24 T cell receptor beta chains below come from one sample, sequenced in a study of cytomegalovirus exposure and HLA in healthy donors. Produced via immunoSEQ multiplex PCR; TCRdb's table is partial and in-frame only. The repertoire holds 95,000 to 150,000 clones, with approximately 95% as singletons. Sequencing was performed on PBMCs. The source of these receptors is a young man in good health and CMV-seronegative.

V is TRBV5-1 and J is TRBJ2-1; 11 nucleotides align to TRBD1. Germline V gives CDR1 SGHRS, CDR2 YFSETQ. This CDR3 has 22 amino acids. The V segment lost 4 bases and the J segment 4 bases; nucleotides outside the gene matches: 25. For the CDR3, the DNA is TGCGCCAGCAGCCCGATAACGTCCCCGGGACAGGGGGTACCCAGCCGGTACAATGAGCAGTTCTTC. Translation gives CASSPITSPGQGVPSRYNEQFF.

J is TRBJ2-2 and V is TRBV27, with D uncertain. CDR1 and CDR2 (germline): MNHEY, SMNVEV (reference sequence). The CDR3 is 13 residues long. Trimming removed 6 bases from V and 3 bases from J, with 8 bases in between. CDR3 DNA sequence: TGTGCCAGCAGACTCCAATACACCGGGGAGCTGTTTTTT. Translation gives CASRLQYTGELFF.

The chain is built from TRBV29-1 and TRBJ2-2; no definite D call. The CDR3 is 11 residues long. CDR1 and CDR2 from the germline V gene are SQVTM and ANQGSEA. The V gene lost 5 bases and the J gene lost 6 bases, with 7 bases spanning the gap. The CDR3 loop reads CSVKGAGELFF. CDR3 sequence (DNA): TGCAGCGTTAAAGGCGCCGGGGAGCTGTTTTTT.

The genes are TRBV9 and TRBJ2-2; 11 bases fit TRBD2. Trimming at V came to 3 bases and at J to 7 bases, leaving 5 bases not matched to a gene. This CDR3 is built from 15 residues. Germline CDR1 is SGDLS and CDR2 is YYNGEE. The CDR3 spells CASSAGTSGGGELFF. The CDR3, as DNA: TGTGCCAGCAGCGCCGGGACTAGCGGCGGCGGGGAGCTGTTTTTT.

The CDR3 nucleotides are TGTGCCAGCACTCCTGGGGGGGGCGCTGAAGCTTTCTTT. This encodes CASTPGGGAEAFF. The J gene is TRBJ1-1, the V gene TRBV27, with D possibly matching TRBD1 (6 bases). Germline V lookup: CDR1 MNHEY, CDR2 SMNVEV (reference sequence). This CDR3 comprises 13 residues. V was clipped by 7 bases and J by 6 bases, with 15 bases between them.

V is TRBV27 and J is TRBJ2-3; no definite D call. The CDR3 is 14 residues long. CDR1 and CDR2 from the germline V gene are MNHEY and SMNVEV (reference sequence). V lost 5 bases to trimming and J lost 6 bases, with 15 bases between them. The CDR3 reads CASSRYELSDTQYF. CDR3 DNA: TGTGCCAGCAGTCGGTACGAGCTTTCGGATACGCAGTATTTT.

V is TRBV2 and J is TRBJ2-7; D not resolved. V lost 4 bases and J lost 7, with 8 bases in between. Germline V gene data show CDR1 as SNHLY and CDR2 as FYNNEI. CDR3 size: 11 residues. For the CDR3, the DNA is TGTGCCAGCAGTGTACAGCAGGAGCAGTACTTC. Amino acid sequence: CASSVQQEQYF. Full variable domain (outside the CDR3, taken from reference TRBV2 and TRBJ2-7): EPEVTQTPSHQVTQMGQEVILRCVPISNHLYFYWYRQILGQKVEFLVSFYNNEISEKSEIFDDQFSVERPDGSNFTLKIRSTKLEDSAMYFCASSVQQEQYFGPGTRLTVT.

The chain links TRBV9 to TRBJ1-5; a possible D gene is TRBD1 (5 bases). Trimming took 0 bases from V and 6 from J, leaving 10 bases between them. This CDR3 comprises 14 residues. Germline CDR1 and CDR2: SGDLS and YYNGEE. The CDR3: CASSVEQEGQPQHF. CDR3 in DNA: TGTGCCAGCAGCGTAGAACAGGAGGGTCAGCCCCAGCATTTT.

The J gene is TRBJ1-5, the V gene TRBV4-2; no definite D call. CDR1 and CDR2 (germline): LGHNA, YNFKEQ. This CDR3 comprises 15 residues. Trimming stripped 3 bases from V and 3 bases from J, with 12 bases between. The chain's CDR3 is CASSQAGEANQPQHF. The CDR3 nucleotides read TGTGCCAGCAGCCAGGCGGGCGAGGCCAATCAGCCCCAGCATTTT.

V usage is TRBV7-2 and J usage is TRBJ2-5; TRBD1 agrees at 11 bases. Per the germline V gene, CDR1 is SGHTA and CDR2 is FQGNSA. Trimming removed 3 bases from V and 5 bases from J; junction bases left unmatched: 5. The CDR3 loop spans 15 amino acids. The CDR3 sequence: CASSLDRGLRETQYF. DNA of the CDR3: TGTGCCAGCAGCTTGGACAGGGGGCTTAGGGAGACCCAGTACTTC.

There are a few counts of this clone. This chain connects TRBV30 to TRBJ1-2; D gene uncertain. Germline CDR1 GTSNPN, CDR2 SVGIG (reference sequence). V gave up 4 bases and J gave up 3 bases, with 12 bases separating them. The CDR3 consists of 13 residues. The CDR3 DNA reads as TGTGCCTGGAAAACGGGGAGGGACTATGGCTACACCTTC. This encodes CAWKTGRDYGYTF.

The chain combines TRBV28 with TRBJ2-4; TRBD1 matches at 10 bases. CDR1 and CDR2 from the germline V gene are MDHEN and SYDVKM. V gave up 3 bases and J gave up 0 bases; unmatched junction bases: 11. This CDR3 comprises 19 residues. CDR3 in DNA: TGTGCCAGCAGTTTTCCGGTGGACAGGGGGGGACTAGCCAAAAACATTCAGTACTTC. Translated: CASSFPVDRGGLAKNIQYF.

This clone was observed a single time. The chain has TRBV7-3 and TRBJ2-3; D perhaps matches TRBD2 (6 bases). The CDR3 has 16 residues. V lost 5 bases, J lost 6 bases, and 21 bases lay in between. Germline V CDR1 and CDR2: SGHTA, FQGTGA. The DNA for the CDR3 is TGTGCCAGCAGCAAAGTGTCGCGGGGCAACATGGATACGCAGTATTTT. As protein: CASSKVSRGNMDTQYF.

The rearrangement joins TRBV5-1 to TRBJ2-5, with TRBD1 matching 9 bases. V was pared by 3 bases and J by 5 bases, with 11 bases of the junction left unmatched. Germline V gene sequence: CDR1 SGHRS, CDR2 YFSETQ. This CDR3 has 16 residues. Here the CDR3 reads CASSSGTGTRAETQYF. CDR3 DNA: TGCGCCAGCAGCTCCGGGACAGGGACCAGAGCGGAGACCCAGTACTTC.

The chain couples TRBV11-2 to TRBJ2-2; 9 bases agree with TRBD2. The CDR3 is made up of 15 amino acids. V was clipped by 1 base and J by 8 bases; unmatched bases: 5. Germline values: CDR1 SGHAT, CDR2 FQNNGV. The CDR3 DNA follows: TGTGCCAGCAGCTTAGCTAGCGGGATTGCGGGGGAGCTGTTTTTT. Translated, it gives CASSLASGIAGELFF.

This chain connects TRBV28 to TRBJ1-5; D perhaps matches TRBD1 (6 bases). This CDR3 is 13 amino acids long. Trimming removed 6 bases from V and 4 bases from J, with 10 bases in between. The germline CDR1 and CDR2 sequences are MDHEN and SYDVKM. The CDR3 nucleotides read TGTGCCAGCAGCCTACAGGGTAATCAGCCCCAGCATTTT. Residues: CASSLQGNQPQHF.

The chain is built from TRBV15 and TRBJ1-2; D gene ambiguous. The V gene lost 3 bases and the J gene lost 4 bases, with 6 bases spanning the gap. The CDR3 loop spans 12 amino acids. From germline, CDR1 is LNHNV and CDR2 YYDKDF (reference sequence). CDR3 amino acids: CATSSTVYGYTF. The CDR3, as DNA: TGTGCCACCAGCAGCACAGTCTATGGCTACACCTTC. Looking up the rest from reference TRBV15 and TRBJ1-2 gives the full variable domain: DAMVIQNPRYQVTQFGKPVTLSCSQTLNHNVMYWYQQKSSQAPKLLFHYYDKDFNNEADTPDNFQSRRPNTSFCFLDIRSPGLGDTAMYLCATSSTVYGYTFGSGTRLTVV.

V is TRBV19 and J is TRBJ1-3, with D uncertain. Trimming pared 7 bases from V and 5 bases from J, leaving 18 bases between. The CDR3 spans 15 residues. Germline CDR1 reads LNHDA; CDR2 reads SQIVND (reference sequence). The DNA of the CDR3 is TGTGCCAGTACCAAGCCAGGAACAAGGCGAAACACCATATATTTT. Protein sequence: CASTKPGTRRNTIYF.

The rearrangement uses TRBV5-4 and TRBJ2-1; the match to TRBD1 covers 10 bases. CDR1 and CDR2 (germline): SGHNT, YYREEE (reference sequence). J lost 8 bases, V lost 4 bases, and 9 bases had no gene match. The CDR3 is 15 amino acids. The chain's CDR3 is CASSPERDRGDEQFF. For the CDR3, the DNA is TGTGCCAGCAGCCCCGAGAGGGACAGGGGTGATGAGCAGTTCTTC.

The rearrangement uses TRBV29-1 and TRBJ1-2; D is uncertain. The CDR3 contains 11 residues. CDR1 and CDR2 from the germline V gene are SQVTM and ANQGSEA. The V end was cut by 7 bases, the J end by 2 bases, with 8 bases between. The CDR3 coding sequence is TGCAGCGGTAGATCCAACTATGGCTACACCTTC. Protein: CSGRSNYGYTF.

The rearrangement links TRBV19 to TRBJ2-7; 7 positions agree with TRBD1. Germline trimming cut 10 bases from V and 7 bases from J; bases unmatched to any gene: 19. From germline, CDR1 is LNHDA and CDR2 SQIVND (reference sequence). There are 15 residues in the CDR3. This CDR3 is CATNQGDPFKGEQYF. The CDR3 coding sequence is TGTGCCACCAACCAGGGGGACCCCTTCAAGGGGGAGCAGTACTTC.

The table lists this clone with a count of one. V and J are TRBV30 and TRBJ2-3; D ambiguous. V dropped 1 base and J dropped 2 bases, with 16 bases sitting between them. The V gene's germline CDR1 is GTSNPN and CDR2 SVGIG (reference sequence). The CDR3 has 16 residues. CDR3 in DNA: TGTGCCTGGAGTGACAGTTACACGAGTACCACAGATACGCAGTATTTT. Its translation: CAWSDSYTSTTDTQYF.

This clone was detected once. The CDR3, as DNA: TGTGCCAGCAGTCGGACTAGCGGGAAATCCTACGAGCAGTACTTC. Encoded protein: CASSRTSGKSYEQYF. The chain links TRBV6-5 to TRBJ2-7; 12 bases fit TRBD2. Germline CDR1 is MNHEY and CDR2 is SVGAGI. There are 15 residues in the CDR3. V shed 5 bases, J shed 1 base, and the junction held 3 bases outside the gene matches.

The chain joins TRBV28 to TRBJ1-2; 8 positions match TRBD1. The CDR3 is 16 amino acids. With V trimmed by 4 bases and J by 1 base, 8 bases remained unmatched. Germline lookup yields CDR1 MDHEN and CDR2 SYDVKM. In DNA form, the CDR3 reads TGTGCCAGCAGTTCCGGACAGGGACTACTTAACTATGGCTACACCTTC. Translating gives CASSSGQGLLNYGYTF.